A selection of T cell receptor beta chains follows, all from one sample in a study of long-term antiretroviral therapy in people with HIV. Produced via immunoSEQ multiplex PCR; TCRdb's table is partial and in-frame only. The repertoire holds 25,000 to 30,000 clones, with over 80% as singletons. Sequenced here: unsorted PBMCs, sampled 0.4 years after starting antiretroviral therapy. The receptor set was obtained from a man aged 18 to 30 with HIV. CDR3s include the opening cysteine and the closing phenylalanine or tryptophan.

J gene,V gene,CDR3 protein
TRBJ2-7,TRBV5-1,CASSFGTGAYEQYF
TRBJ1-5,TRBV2,CASSDLGPGQPQHF
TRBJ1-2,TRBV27,CASSLIGTGGKSIYGYTF
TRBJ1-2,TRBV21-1,CASSKGQAGYTF
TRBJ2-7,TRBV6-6,CASSYSFYEQYF
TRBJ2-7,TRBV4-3,CASSQDLVYEQYF
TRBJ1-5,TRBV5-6,CASSFSRVNQPQHF
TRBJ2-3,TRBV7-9,CASSWIQREGLPDTQYF
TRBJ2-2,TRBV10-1,CASGPWGAGELFF
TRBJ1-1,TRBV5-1,CASSRTGGNTEAFF
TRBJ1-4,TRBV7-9,CASSLAIRGAGEKLFF
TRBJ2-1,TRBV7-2,CASSLYPAEQFF
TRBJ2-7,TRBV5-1,CASGLGTGKYYEQYF
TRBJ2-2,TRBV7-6,CASSYPAGELFF
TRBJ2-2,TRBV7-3,CASSHSPANTGELFF
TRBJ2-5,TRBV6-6,CASSYGQGGETQYF
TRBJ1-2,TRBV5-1,CATIEDLNYGYTF
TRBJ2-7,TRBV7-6,CASSPSGLYEQYF
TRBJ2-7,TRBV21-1,CASSKTGEGEQYF
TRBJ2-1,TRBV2,CASSRGRGGYNEQFF
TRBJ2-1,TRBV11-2,CASSFGLADYNEQFF
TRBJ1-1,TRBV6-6,CASSYSGLPEAFF
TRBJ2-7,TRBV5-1,CASSYESTYEQYF
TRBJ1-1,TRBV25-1,CASSWEGARAEAFF
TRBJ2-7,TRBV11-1,CASSLGWTGDYEQYF
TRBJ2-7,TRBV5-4,CASSSGLAGAYEQYF
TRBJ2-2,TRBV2,CAVRTGSANTGELFF
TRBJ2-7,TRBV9,CASSPRTDPRDEQYF
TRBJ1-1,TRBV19,CASSAGGPEAFF
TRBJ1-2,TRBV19,CASSIENYGYTF
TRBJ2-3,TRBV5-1,CASSLARGGAGDTQYF
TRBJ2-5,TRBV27,CASSFQAGEETQYF
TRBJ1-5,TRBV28,CASSLWTDQPQHF
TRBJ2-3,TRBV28,CASSPLRVADTQYF
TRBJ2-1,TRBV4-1,CASSPGSSYNEQFF
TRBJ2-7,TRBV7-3,CASTPGTGCYEQYF
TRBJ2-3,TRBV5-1,CASSVGGSTDTQYF
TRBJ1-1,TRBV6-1,CASSEGENTEAFF
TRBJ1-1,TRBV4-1,CASSQDPGQALNTEAFF
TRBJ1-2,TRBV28,CASSLAPYGYTF
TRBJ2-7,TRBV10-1,CASSDPPGASGYEQYF
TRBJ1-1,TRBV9,CASSPGPRVNTEAFF
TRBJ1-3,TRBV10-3,CAIRQDSSGNTIYF
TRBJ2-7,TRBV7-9,CASSSTSGGAYEQYF
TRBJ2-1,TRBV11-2,CASSPRHDLIFF
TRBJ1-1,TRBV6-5,CASSLSPPGNTEAFF
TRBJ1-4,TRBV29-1,CSVALGSSTNEKLFF
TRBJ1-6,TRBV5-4,CASSTDRGNTSPLHF
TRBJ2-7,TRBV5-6,CASRPDKHYEQYF
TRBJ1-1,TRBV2,CASSEGRDRAGNTEAFF